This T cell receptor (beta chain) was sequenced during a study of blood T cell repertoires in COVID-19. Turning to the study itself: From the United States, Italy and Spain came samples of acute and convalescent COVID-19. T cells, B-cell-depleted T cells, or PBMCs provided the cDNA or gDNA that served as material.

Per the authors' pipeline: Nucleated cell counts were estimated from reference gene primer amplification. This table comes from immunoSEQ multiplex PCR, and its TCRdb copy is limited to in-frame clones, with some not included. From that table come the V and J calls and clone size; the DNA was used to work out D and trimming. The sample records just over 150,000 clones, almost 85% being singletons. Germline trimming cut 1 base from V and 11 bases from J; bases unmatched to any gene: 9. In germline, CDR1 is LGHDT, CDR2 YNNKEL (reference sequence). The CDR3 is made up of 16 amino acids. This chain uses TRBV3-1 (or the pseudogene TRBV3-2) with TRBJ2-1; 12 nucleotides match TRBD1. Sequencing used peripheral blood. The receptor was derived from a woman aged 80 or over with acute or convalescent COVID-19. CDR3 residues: CASSQAGTGGGRQQFF. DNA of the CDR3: TGTGCCAGCAGCCAAGCCGGGACAGGGGGCGGGAGGCAGCAGTTCTTC.